This entry lists 22 T cell receptor beta chains sequenced from one sample in a study of blood T cells in healthy people across ages. The authors ran a second PCR of about 6 to 11 cycles using a sample-barcoded 5' primer and a J-beta primer mix. One entry per CDR3 protein results from TCRdb running MiXCR on the 5' RACE reads. The top ten clones hold 2.5% to 3.5% of a sample with more than 650,000 distinct CDR3 sequences, roughly 25% of them seen once. The same specimen was also included in a second study, on T cells of mothers and their children.

The sample was blood. These receptors were collected from a boy younger than 18 in good health.

This clonotype occurred a few times. The chain carries TRBV7-9 and TRBJ2-7; D tentatively reads TRBD1 or TRBD2 (5 bases each). Germline lookup yields CDR1 SEHNR and CDR2 FQNEAQ (reference sequence). Trimming removed 5 bases at V and 2 bases at J, with 7 bases between. The CDR3 runs 12 residues. The CDR3 DNA is TGTGCCAGCAGCGGGGACCCCTACGAGCAGTACTTC. Amino acids: CASSGDPYEQYF.

The V call is TRBV24-1, the J call TRBJ2-5, with 8 positions matching TRBD2. V dropped 4 bases and J dropped 4; count of bases not matched to a gene: 4. Per the germline V gene, CDR1 is KGHDR and CDR2 is SFDVKD. The CDR3 loop spans 14 amino acids. CDR3 in DNA: TGTGCCACCAGTGAGAGCCGGGAGGGAGAGACCCAGTACTTC. The encoded protein is CATSESREGETQYF.

This clonotype turned up a few times. The CDR3 coding sequence is TGCAGCGTCGGTCCGGTGAGACAGGGCGGAACCGGGGAGCTGTTTTTT. It codes for CSVGPVRQGGTGELFF. The V call is TRBV29-1, the J call TRBJ2-2, with 7 bases that match TRBD1. Looked up from germline, CDR1 is SQVTM and CDR2 is ANQGSEA. CDR3 length equals 16 residues. Germline trimming cut 6 bases from V and 5 bases from J; bases unmatched to any gene: 15.

The chain links TRBV9 to TRBJ2-5; the D gene is possibly TRBD2 (6 bases). Germline loops: CDR1 SGDLS, CDR2 YYNGEE. V was trimmed by 5 bases and J by 3 bases, leaving 26 bases between them. This CDR3 comprises 18 residues. In nucleotides, the CDR3 is TGTGCCAGCAGAGTTAGGGAGTCGATGTGGAGGGACGAAGAGACCCAGTACTTC. It specifies CASRVRESMWRDEETQYF.

This clonotype came up a few times. The chain couples TRBV10-3 to TRBJ2-5; D gene ambiguous. This CDR3 contains 11 residues. V gave up 4 bases and J gave up 6 bases, with 6 bases separating them. Germline V lookup: CDR1 ENHRY, CDR2 SYGVKD. The CDR3 coding sequence is TGTGCCATCAGTGTGGCGCAGACCCAGTACTTC. Its translation: CAISVAQTQYF.

The chain uses TRBV20-1 and TRBJ2-1, with D hard to call. V shed 1 base and J shed 5 bases, with 15 bases lying between them. Germline-derived CDR1 and CDR2 are DFQATT and SNEGSKA (reference sequence). This CDR3 has 15 amino acids. CDR3 nucleotides: TGCAGTGCTAGAGCATCCAGCCGGGTGCACAATGAGCAGTTCTTC. Protein: CSARASSRVHNEQFF.

The chain is built from TRBV3-1 and TRBJ2-4; D is unresolved. V was trimmed by 1 base and J by 1 base, leaving 5 bases between them. The CDR3 runs 14 residues. Looked up from germline, CDR1 is LGHDT and CDR2 is YNNKEL (reference sequence). In DNA form, the CDR3 reads TGTGCCAGCAGCCAAGTATCGGCCAAAAACATTCAGTACTTC. Its protein is CASSQVSAKNIQYF.

This clonotype is a singleton in its sample. The CDR3 loop reads CASSLRSTVSYNSPLHF. CDR3 coding DNA: TGTGCCAGCAGTTTGAGATCAACTGTCTCCTATAATTCACCCCTCCACTTT. The chain employs TRBV12-3 or TRBV12-4 and TRBJ1-6; unclear D gene. This CDR3 contains 17 residues. V was trimmed by 3 bases and J by 0 bases, leaving 12 bases between them.

The V gene is TRBV5-5, the J gene TRBJ2-2; 8 nucleotides line up with TRBD2. Per the germline V gene, CDR1 is SGHKS and CDR2 is YYEKEE (reference sequence). This CDR3 is built from 15 residues. V gave up 6 bases and J gave up 7 bases; unmatched junction bases: 11. The CDR3 bases are TGTGCCAGCACGGCTCCGGGGGGGCCTAACGGGGAGCTGTTTTTT. This gives the protein CASTAPGGPNGELFF. Variable domain in full (rest from reference TRBV5-5 and TRBJ2-2): DAGVTQSPTHLIKTRGQQVTLRCSPISGHKSVSWYQQVLGQGPQFIFQYYEKEERGRGNFPDRFSARQFPNYSSELNVNALLLGDSALYLCASTAPGGPNGELFFGEGSRLTVL.

The chain recombines TRBV10-3 with TRBJ2-5; weak D call: TRBD1 (5 bases). Germline CDR1 and CDR2: ENHRY and SYGVKD. The CDR3 consists of 15 residues. The V end lost 0 bases, the J end lost 2 bases, and 10 bases lay between the germline ends. The CDR3: CAISESPGLQETQYF. CDR3 nucleotides: TGTGCCATCAGTGAGTCCCCAGGGTTGCAAGAGACCCAGTACTTC.

The V gene is TRBV7-6, the J gene TRBJ2-1; D not certain. Per germline, CDR1 SGHVS and CDR2 FNYEAQ. The V end was cut by 5 bases, the J end by 6 bases, with 20 bases between. CDR3 size: 16 residues. The DNA for the CDR3 is TGTGCCAGCAGCCCCGGATCGAACCTCCCCATCAATGAGCAGTTCTTC. Its protein product is CASSPGSNLPINEQFF.

The chain combines TRBV19 with TRBJ1-2; D not certain. Trimming took 6 bases from V and 1 from J, leaving 15 bases between them. This CDR3 comprises 15 residues. Germline values: CDR1 LNHDA, CDR2 SQIVND (reference sequence). The DNA of the CDR3 is TGTGCCAGTAGAAGCGGACGTAGGGATAACTATGGCTACACCTTC. Residues: CASRSGRRDNYGYTF. Using reference TRBV19 and TRBJ1-2 for the parts outside the CDR3, the full variable domain is DGGITQSPKYLFRKEGQNVTLSCEQNLNHDAMYWYRQDPGQGLRLIYYSQIVNDFQKGDIAEGYSVSREKKESFPLTVTSAQKNPTAFYLCASRSGRRDNYGYTFGSGTRLTVV.

This chain links TRBV20-1 with TRBJ2-5; the D is unclear. The ends were cut back, 6 bases at V and 7 bases at J, with 15 bases in the middle. This CDR3 region has 12 residues. CDR1 and CDR2 (germline): DFQATT, SNEGSKA (reference sequence). This CDR3 is CSATERTVTQYF. CDR3 nucleotide sequence: TGCAGTGCCACGGAACGTACAGTGACCCAGTACTTC.

The rearrangement uses TRBV12-3 or TRBV12-4 and TRBJ1-2; D remains ambiguous. The length of the CDR3 is 13 residues. V was shortened by 5 bases and J by 2 bases, with 9 bases between the two germline ends. Written as DNA, the CDR3 is TGTGCCAGCAGTCCGGGTTTCAACTATGGCTACACCTTC. Translated: CASSPGFNYGYTF.

This sequence joins TRBV11-1 and TRBJ2-5, with a weak D call TRBD2 (6 bases). Germline loops: CDR1 SGHAT, CDR2 FQDESV (reference sequence). V lost 4 bases to trimming and J lost 4 bases, with 13 bases between them. The CDR3 loop spans 14 amino acids. As DNA, the CDR3 is TGTGCCAGCAGCTCCAAGGAGGGGCGAGAGACCCAGTACTTC. Its protein is CASSSKEGRETQYF.

V usage is TRBV7-3 and J usage is TRBJ2-5; 9 bases match TRBD1. The J call may not be correct, given that the DNA end is closer to TRBJ2-7. The CDR3 covers 13 residues. Germline V lookup: CDR1 SGHTA, CDR2 FQGTGA. For the CDR3, the DNA is TGTGCCAGCAGCGAACAGGGGGCCCACGAGCAGTACTTC. Translating it yields CASSEQGAHEQYF.

The chain uses TRBV6-5 and TRBJ2-2; 9 nucleotides line up with TRBD1. Germline lookup yields CDR1 MNHEY and CDR2 SVGAGI. The V gene end was trimmed by 6 bases and the J gene end by 6 bases; junction bases not matched to a gene: 8. The CDR3 is 15 residues long. CDR3 sequence reads: CASSYRGRPPGELFF. In DNA form, the CDR3 reads TGTGCCAGCAGCTACAGGGGGCGGCCCCCCGGGGAGCTGTTTTTT.

This clonotype was seen a few times. The CDR3 loop is CASSPHENTEAFF. CDR3 coding DNA: TGCGCCAGCAGCCCCCATGAGAACACTGAAGCTTTCTTT. The rearrangement links TRBV5-1 to TRBJ1-1, with unresolved D. Germline V gives CDR1 SGHRS, CDR2 YFSETQ. The CDR3 runs to 13 residues. With 4 bases removed from V and 1 base from J, the gap between germline ends came to 8 bases.

The chain carries TRBV5-6 and TRBJ2-1; unclear D gene. The CDR3 contains 15 residues. Trimming left V 3 bases short and J 0 bases short, with 10 bases between. Germline values: CDR1 SGHDT, CDR2 YYEEEE. The CDR3 nucleotides read TGTGCCAGCAGCTCCGTAAGGAGCTCCTACAATGAGCAGTTCTTC. It translates to CASSSVRSSYNEQFF.

This chain uses TRBV7-2 with TRBJ2-7, with a weak D call TRBD2 (6 bases). V gave up 5 bases and J gave up 5 bases, with 7 bases separating them. Germline CDR1 and CDR2: SGHTA and FQGNSA. This CDR3 contains 11 residues. In nucleotides, the CDR3 is TGTGCCAGCAGCGGGGAGGACGAGCAGTACTTC. This sequence encodes CASSGEDEQYF.

This clonotype has just a few counts. The V and J genes are TRBV6-5 and TRBJ2-5; D is tentatively TRBD1 or TRBD2 (6 bases each). This CDR3 contains 14 residues. Germline-derived CDR1 and CDR2 are MNHEY and SVGAGI. With 6 bases removed from V and 7 bases from J, the gap between germline ends came to 18 bases. CDR3 in DNA: TGTGCCAGCAGAGCCCGGGGGCGCCGCGCGACCCAGTACTTC. Translated, it gives CASRARGRRATQYF.

The sample holds a few counts of this clonotype. This sequence joins TRBV4-2 and TRBJ2-5; 11 bases match TRBD2. The CDR3 spans 15 residues. Trimming cost V 4 bases and J 3 bases; bases outside gene matches: 4. The germline gives CDR1 LGHNA, CDR2 YNFKEQ. For the CDR3, the DNA is TGTGCCAGCAGCCTCAAGGGACTAGCGGAAGAGACCCAGTACTTC. It codes for CASSLKGLAEETQYF.